This T cell receptor beta chain was identified during a study of immune heterogeneity within non-small cell lung tumors. Study overall: The tumor set comprised a handful of squamous cell carcinomas and 9 to 10 non-squamous carcinomas (plus 1 not otherwise specified).

This clonotype was counted at least ten times. The target antigen is unknown. As template, the study used bulk tumor genomic DNA at 550 to 700 ng per sample. Far-apart biopsies, several per primary tumor, were taken during surgery. Patients with untreated, newly diagnosed non-small cell lung cancer underwent curative surgery. Donors were newly diagnosed non-small cell lung cancer patients having surgery with curative intent. The germline gives CDR1 DFQATT, CDR2 SNEGSKA (reference sequence). The CDR3 length is 15 residues. Trimming cost V 1 base and J 5 bases; bases outside gene matches: 6. Study-level results: Statistically, local T-cell clonality exhibited a moderate yet significant correlation with local tumor mutational burden (R about 0.34). Different patients shared few of their high-frequency T-cell receptor beta clonotypes.

Multiplex PCR was performed with 32 V and 13 J primers, and it amplified TCR beta CDR3. TCRdb re-derived calls from the multiplex PCR reads in MiXCR, one entry per CDR3 protein. The sample has about 11,000 distinct CDR3 sequences; roughly 30% are singletons. Sequencing used lung tumor tissue. This TCR derives from an older woman with non-small cell lung cancer. This chain connects TRBV20-1 to TRBJ2-7, with 12 bases fitting TRBD2. This CDR3 is CSARGLLAGGDEQYF. The CDR3 bases are TGCAGTGCTAGAGGCCTACTAGCGGGAGGCGACGAGCAGTACTTC.